This TCR beta chain emerged from a study of blood T cell repertoires in COVID-19. Turning to the study itself: COVID-19 samples from acute and convalescent phases originated in the United States, Italy and Spain.

With 2 bases removed from V and 10 bases from J, the gap between germline ends came to 3 bases. This CDR3 is built from 11 residues. From germline, CDR1 is SEHNR and CDR2 FQNEAQ (reference sequence). This clone has only a few counts. The protocol was immunoSEQ multiplex PCR, while the TCRdb copy is restricted to in-frame clones and leaves out a portion. The sample records roughly 200,000 clones, about 87% being singletons. This chain connects TRBV7-9 to TRBJ1-6; D uncertain. The specimen sequenced was peripheral blood. The receptor was isolated from a young woman who had recovered from COVID-19. CDR3 amino acids: CASSLSSPLHF. CDR3 nucleotides: TGTGCCAGCAGCTTAAGCTCACCCCTCCACTTT.